This is a list of T cell receptor beta chains from one sample in a study of T cells in Graves' hyperthyroidism and ophthalmopathy. TCRdb re-derived calls from the multiplex PCR reads in MiXCR, one entry per CDR3 protein. The sample has hundreds of thousands of distinct CDR3 sequences; approximately 15% are singletons. The sample taken for sequencing was blood. These receptors came from a woman in her 30s with Graves' hyperthyroidism. The CDR3 runs from the conserved cysteine through the conserved F or W. The D gene is left open where the match is weak. Rows may omit the clone size; those that give it use once, few, many or a size class.

D gene: -; V gene: TRBV4-1; J gene: TRBJ2-5; clone size: few; CDR3 DNA: TGCGCCAGCGCACGAGAGGGGGGGGTAGAGACCCAGTACTTC; CDR3 protein: CASAREGGVETQYF
D gene: -; V gene: TRBV20-1; J gene: TRBJ2-5; clone size: -; CDR3 DNA: TGCAGTGCCTCGACAGACCAAGAGACCCAGTACTTC; CDR3 protein: CSASTDQETQYF
D gene: TRBD2; V gene: TRBV28; J gene: TRBJ2-2; clone size: -; CDR3 DNA: TGTGCCAGCAGTTCGACCGGGACTACGAACACCGGGGAGCTGTTTTTT; CDR3 protein: CASSSTGTTNTGELFF
D gene: TRBD1; V gene: TRBV28; J gene: TRBJ2-4; clone size: many; CDR3 DNA: TGTGCCAGCAGTCCACAGGGGCTTGTAGCCAAAAACATTCAGTACTTC; CDR3 protein: CASSPQGLVAKNIQYF
D gene: -; V gene: TRBV4-1; J gene: TRBJ1-3; clone size: -; CDR3 DNA: TGCGCCAGCAGCCAAGTCTCTTCTTTCTCTGGAAACACCATATATTTT; CDR3 protein: CASSQVSSFSGNTIYF
D gene: TRBD2; V gene: TRBV19; J gene: TRBJ2-5; clone size: once; CDR3 DNA: TGTGCCAGTAGTCCCAGACTAGCGGGAGGGCCTCCTGAGACCCAGTACTTC; CDR3 protein: CASSPRLAGGPPETQYF
D gene: -; V gene: TRBV5-1; J gene: TRBJ2-7; clone size: -; CDR3 DNA: TGCGCCAGCAGCCCTTCTGGGGGGCGGGTAGGCGAGCAGTACTTC; CDR3 protein: CASSPSGGRVGEQYF
D gene: -; V gene: TRBV20-1; J gene: TRBJ2-7; clone size: few; CDR3 DNA: TGCAGTGGGACAGCCAGAAGTTACGAGCAGTACTTC; CDR3 protein: CSGTARSYEQYF
D gene: TRBD2; V gene: TRBV5-1; J gene: TRBJ2-1; clone size: many; CDR3 DNA: TGCGCCAGCAGCTTGGAACTAGCGGGAGGGCCGGTCAATGAGCAGTTCTTC; CDR3 protein: CASSLELAGGPVNEQFF
D gene: TRBD1; V gene: TRBV14; J gene: TRBJ2-7; clone size: few; CDR3 DNA: TGTGCCAGCTCGTGGGGGACAGGGGGGCCCTACGAGCAGTACTTC; CDR3 protein: CASSWGTGGPYEQYF
D gene: TRBD1; V gene: TRBV28; J gene: TRBJ1-4; clone size: -; CDR3 DNA: TGTGCCTCCTACGGGACAGCCTATGAAAAACTGTTTTTT; CDR3 protein: CASYGTAYEKLFF
D gene: -; V gene: TRBV15; J gene: TRBJ1-2; clone size: -; CDR3 DNA: TGTGCCACCAGCAGAGGGGGGAATGCCTATGGCTACACCTTC; CDR3 protein: CATSRGGNAYGYTF
D gene: -; V gene: TRBV6-6; J gene: TRBJ1-2; clone size: many; CDR3 DNA: TGTGCCAGCAGTTACCAAATACAGGGAGGCTCTGGCTACACCTTC; CDR3 protein: CASSYQIQGGSGYTF
D gene: TRBD1; V gene: TRBV28; J gene: TRBJ2-5; clone size: many; CDR3 DNA: TGTGCCAGCAGGACCATCGACAGGGTGGAGACCCAGTACTTC; CDR3 protein: CASRTIDRVETQYF
D gene: TRBD1; V gene: TRBV2; J gene: TRBJ1-3; clone size: many; CDR3 DNA: TGTGCCAGCAGCGGGGGACAGTTCTCTGGAAACACCATATATTTT; CDR3 protein: CASSGGQFSGNTIYF
D gene: -; V gene: TRBV6-1; J gene: TRBJ1-6; clone size: few; CDR3 DNA: TGTGCCAGCAGCGCATTGGGCAGGGGAGGACTGGGAAATTCACCCCTCCACTTT; CDR3 protein: CASSALGRGGLGNSPLHF
D gene: TRBD1; V gene: TRBV5-4; J gene: TRBJ2-7; clone size: -; CDR3 DNA: TGTGCCAGCAGCTACGGACAGGGGGCTGATTACGAGCAGTACTTC; CDR3 protein: CASSYGQGADYEQYF
D gene: -; V gene: TRBV9; J gene: TRBJ1-4; clone size: few; CDR3 DNA: TGTGCCAGCAGCCCCGACAGATATGAAAAACTGTTTTTT; CDR3 protein: CASSPDRYEKLFF
D gene: TRBD1; V gene: TRBV6-1; J gene: TRBJ1-3; clone size: few; CDR3 DNA: TGTGCCAGCAGTTGGACAGGGGGTTCTGGAAACACCATATATTTT; CDR3 protein: CASSWTGGSGNTIYF
D gene: -; V gene: TRBV28; J gene: TRBJ2-4; clone size: many; CDR3 DNA: TGTGCCAGCAGAGGAGGGGGAGCCAAAAACATTCAGTACTTC; CDR3 protein: CASRGGGAKNIQYF
D gene: TRBD2; V gene: TRBV19; J gene: TRBJ2-1; clone size: few; CDR3 DNA: TGTGCCAGTAGTATCGGCGGGAGGGCAAATGAGCAGTTCTTC; CDR3 protein: CASSIGGRANEQFF
D gene: -; V gene: TRBV5-6; J gene: TRBJ1-1; clone size: -; CDR3 DNA: TGTGCCAGCAGCTTATTCCACACTGAAGCTTTCTTT; CDR3 protein: CASSLFHTEAFF
D gene: -; V gene: TRBV20-1; J gene: TRBJ2-5; clone size: many; CDR3 DNA: TGCAGTGTAGCCCCGGGGGCTGGAGAGACCCAGTACTTC; CDR3 protein: CSVAPGAGETQYF
D gene: -; V gene: TRBV18; J gene: TRBJ1-4; clone size: many; CDR3 DNA: TGTGCCAGCTCACCACCGGCCAGGCTTGAAAAACTGTTTTTT; CDR3 protein: CASSPPARLEKLFF
D gene: TRBD1; V gene: TRBV6-1; J gene: TRBJ1-2; clone size: -; CDR3 DNA: TGTGCCAGCAGTGAGGGACAGGGACCTAACTATGGCTACACCTTC; CDR3 protein: CASSEGQGPNYGYTF
D gene: -; V gene: TRBV3-1; J gene: TRBJ2-7; clone size: few; CDR3 DNA: TGTGCCAGCAGCCTCACGGGTATGGACGAGCAGTACTTC; CDR3 protein: CASSLTGMDEQYF
D gene: -; V gene: TRBV15; J gene: TRBJ2-5; clone size: few; CDR3 DNA: TGTGCCACCAGCAGGAGTTTGGGCAGGGGCAGACAAGAGACCCAGTACTTC; CDR3 protein: CATSRSLGRGRQETQYF
D gene: -; V gene: TRBV4-1; J gene: TRBJ1-5; clone size: -; CDR3 DNA: TGCGCCAGCAGCCAAGATTACAGACAACGTAGCAATCAGCCCCAGCATTTT; CDR3 protein: CASSQDYRQRSNQPQHF
D gene: -; V gene: TRBV19; J gene: TRBJ1-1; clone size: -; CDR3 DNA: TGTGCCAGTAGTATACGGGCGACTGAAGCTTTCTTT; CDR3 protein: CASSIRATEAFF
D gene: TRBD2; V gene: TRBV7-8; J gene: TRBJ2-3; clone size: many; CDR3 DNA: TGTGCCGGCAGCTTAAGACTAGCGGGATTCGAGGGAGATACGCAGTATTTT; CDR3 protein: CAGSLRLAGFEGDTQYF
D gene: TRBD2; V gene: TRBV11-2; J gene: TRBJ2-3; clone size: -; CDR3 DNA: TGTGCCAGCAGAAAAAGCGGGATGGGAGATACGCAGTATTTT; CDR3 protein: CASRKSGMGDTQYF
D gene: TRBD1; V gene: TRBV11-1; J gene: TRBJ2-7; clone size: many; CDR3 DNA: TGTGCCAGCAGCCTAATGCCCACGACAGGGGTGGACGAGCAGTACTTC; CDR3 protein: CASSLMPTTGVDEQYF
D gene: TRBD2; V gene: TRBV11-2; J gene: TRBJ2-7; clone size: -; CDR3 DNA: TGTGCCAGCAGCTTTCTGGCTAGCGGGATAACGGGAGAGCAGTACTTC; CDR3 protein: CASSFLASGITGEQYF
D gene: -; V gene: TRBV9; J gene: TRBJ2-1; clone size: -; CDR3 DNA: TGTGCCAGCAGCACCCTAGGGGTCCCCGGGGATGAGCAGTTCTTC; CDR3 protein: CASSTLGVPGDEQFF
D gene: TRBD2; V gene: TRBV6-2/TRBV6-3; J gene: TRBJ2-5; clone size: -; CDR3 DNA: TGTGCCAGCAGCCAAGAGTCGATAGCGGGAGGAGGAGAGACCCAGTACTTC; CDR3 protein: CASSQESIAGGGETQYF
D gene: TRBD2; V gene: TRBV5-1; J gene: TRBJ2-7; clone size: -; CDR3 DNA: TGCGCCAGCAGCTACCACCCAAAAGGGACTAGCGGCTACGAGCAGTACTTC; CDR3 protein: CASSYHPKGTSGYEQYF
D gene: -; V gene: TRBV20-1; J gene: TRBJ1-5; clone size: many; CDR3 DNA: TGCAGTGCTAGAGATCAAGCTAATCAGCCCCAGCATTTT; CDR3 protein: CSARDQANQPQHF
D gene: -; V gene: TRBV29-1; J gene: TRBJ2-1; clone size: -; CDR3 DNA: TGCAGCGTTGGTCGGAGCTCCTACAATGAGCAGTTCTTC; CDR3 protein: CSVGRSSYNEQFF
D gene: -; V gene: TRBV7-2; J gene: TRBJ2-7; clone size: many; CDR3 DNA: TGTGCCAGCAGCTTAGCGAACCCAGCAGGGGAGCAGTACTTC; CDR3 protein: CASSLANPAGEQYF
D gene: TRBD2; V gene: TRBV29-1; J gene: TRBJ2-1; clone size: few; CDR3 DNA: TGCAGCTACTACCTGGGAGGGCGGAATGAGCAGTTCTTC; CDR3 protein: CSYYLGGRNEQFF
D gene: -; V gene: TRBV6-1; J gene: TRBJ1-2; clone size: -; CDR3 DNA: TGTGCCAGCAGTGAAGTGGAGACAGCTTCCTTTGGCTACACCTTC; CDR3 protein: CASSEVETASFGYTF
D gene: TRBD1; V gene: TRBV27; J gene: TRBJ2-4; clone size: many; CDR3 DNA: TGTGCCAGCAGCGACAGGGGGCTAGCCAAAAACATTCAGTACTTC; CDR3 protein: CASSDRGLAKNIQYF
D gene: -; V gene: TRBV3-1; J gene: TRBJ1-3; clone size: few; CDR3 DNA: TGTGCCAGCAGCCAAATACTTGTCTCTGGAAACACCATATATTTT; CDR3 protein: CASSQILVSGNTIYF
D gene: -; V gene: TRBV10-1; J gene: TRBJ1-1; clone size: many; CDR3 DNA: TGCGCCAGCAGCCCCTTTAGGGGCCGGACTGAAGCTTTCTTT; CDR3 protein: CASSPFRGRTEAFF
D gene: TRBD1; V gene: TRBV3-1; J gene: TRBJ2-1; clone size: many; CDR3 DNA: TGTGCCAGCAGCCAAGTGACAGGGGCTCCAAATGAGCAGTTCTTC; CDR3 protein: CASSQVTGAPNEQFF
D gene: TRBD1; V gene: TRBV6-1; J gene: TRBJ1-1; clone size: -; CDR3 DNA: TGTGCCAGCTTCAGGAGTCGACAGGGGGCTGAAGCTTTCTTT; CDR3 protein: CASFRSRQGAEAFF
D gene: TRBD1; V gene: TRBV7-9; J gene: TRBJ1-1; clone size: -; CDR3 DNA: TGTGCCAGCAGCCTAAAGGACAGGGAGGGCACTGAAGCTTTCTTT; CDR3 protein: CASSLKDREGTEAFF
D gene: TRBD2; V gene: TRBV7-9; J gene: TRBJ2-1; clone size: many; CDR3 DNA: TGTGCCAGCAGCATCAGCGGGGGAAACAATGAGCAGTTCTTC; CDR3 protein: CASSISGGNNEQFF
D gene: TRBD2; V gene: TRBV27; J gene: TRBJ2-1; clone size: many; CDR3 DNA: TGTGCCAGCAGTTTATGGGGACTAGCGGGAGGATACAATGAGCAGTTCTTC; CDR3 protein: CASSLWGLAGGYNEQFF
D gene: -; V gene: TRBV28; J gene: TRBJ2-2; clone size: few; CDR3 DNA: TGTGCCAGCAGTTTCAGTAGTCTCAACACCGGGGAGCTGTTTTTT; CDR3 protein: CASSFSSLNTGELFF
D gene: -; V gene: TRBV24-1; J gene: TRBJ1-5; clone size: -; CDR3 DNA: TGTGCCACCAGTGGAGCGGGGGCGGGTCAGCCCCAGCATTTT; CDR3 protein: CATSGAGAGQPQHF
D gene: -; V gene: TRBV4-2; J gene: TRBJ2-3; clone size: -; CDR3 DNA: TGTGCCAGCAGCCAAATTGTACGGCAAACGCAGTATTTT; CDR3 protein: CASSQIVRQTQYF